This T cell receptor beta chain was retrieved from a study of graft-versus-host responses after intestinal transplantation (dated by TCRdb to the early 2020s). In the study overall: The transplants that recipients received were multivisceral, liver-intestinal, or isolated intestinal. Every recipient was given anti-thymocyte globulin induction, followed by about 3 years of maintenance tacrolimus and steroids. To identify alloreactive clones, pre-transplant mixed lymphocyte reaction products were sequenced and then compared with unstimulated pre-transplant donor and recipient T cells. Graft-versus-host and host-versus-graft alloreactive T cell clones were tracked in the graft, circulation and bone marrow after intestinal transplantation using bulk TCR-beta CDR3 sequencing. Rather than going through the commercial service, samples from a few later patients were sequenced in-house on an Illumina MiSeq and processed with MiXCR. Donor T cell macrochimerism was defined as a peak of at least 4% donor T cells among recipient peripheral blood mononuclear cells. The cohort enrolled about two dozen intestinal transplant recipients including one retransplant, and a few patients lacking pretransplant specimens were excluded.

Libraries were built with the immunoSEQ multiplex PCR assay. For most patients, genomic DNA was isolated using the Qiagen DNeasy Blood and Tissue Kit and was shipped frozen to Adaptive Biotechnologies for TCR sequencing. For most patients, genomic DNA was subjected to high-throughput TCR-beta CDR3 sequencing by Adaptive Biotechnologies. As for the original processing: TCR sequencing data for 15 to 20 patients were retrieved from Adaptive's ImmunoSEQ software; three other patients were processed with MiXCR and VDJtools. To correct CD4 versus CD8 sorting errors, sequences present in both subsets at a frequency ratio below 5:1 were removed. CDR3 nucleotide sequences shared between donor and recipient were removed because the origin of such sequences could not be assigned. At least 2-fold expansion over unstimulated cells and a minimum CFSE-low frequency of 0.002% (template counts) or 0.001% (read counts) were required for clones to be classified as alloreactive. A clone was considered mappable if detected in the sequenced pre-transplant spleen, lymph node, or MLR CFSE-low populations of the donor or recipient. Cumulative frequency of alloreactive clones was calculated as a percentage of all sequences weighted by copy number. As stored in TCRdb, this immuneACCESS dataset retains in-frame rearrangements with V and J assigned. A fraction of the clones does not appear; measured against another copy, unresolved V genes explain less than half of the discrepancy, and the remainder lacks a known reason. That table is the source of V, J and clone size, and D and trimming were worked out from the DNA. The sample records more than 65,000 clones, roughly 94% of which are singletons. Around 0.56% of the sample is in the top ten clones.

Taken from the germline V gene (reference sequence), the CDR1 and CDR2 loops are SEHNR and FQNEAQ. From the cysteine through the phenylalanine, the CDR3 covers 15 amino acids. Kept here is only the CDR3 DNA, which spans 45 bases and is read in frame from base 1. Trimming takes 3 bases from V and 2 bases from J, and the germline ends sit 13 bases apart. In light of the paper, this sample's time point label describes: cells obtained before transplantation from donor or recipient. CD3+CD4+ and CD3+CD8+ populations were FACS-sorted from unstimulated pre-transplant donor and recipient cells taken from spleen or lymph nodes. Broad study findings and their caveats: In patients with donor T cell macrochimerism, the allografts had high GvH to HvG T cell clonal ratios. Early after transplant, declines in HvG clones were associated with peak levels of circulating GvH clones. Conclusions were limited by the relatively low number and heterogeneity of intestinal transplant patients. GvH clones turned up in recipient bone marrow, with some appearing earlier in ileal mucosa or blood, a pattern consistent with an intestinal mucosal origin.

Notes on this clone: Its antigen remains undetermined. Qualities for individual bases were not recorded, and no much larger clone is one base off.

The clonotype originates from a human donor who received an intestinal transplant. The chain links TRBV7-9 with TRBJ1-2; the D gene lacks a confident call. The material was unstimulated CD8+ T cells sorted from spleen or lymph node cells, obtained before intestinal transplant. This receptor carries the CDR3 CASSFDTERNYGYTF. The DNA sequence is TGTGCCAGCAGCTTTGACACGGAAAGAAACTATGGCTACACCTTC.